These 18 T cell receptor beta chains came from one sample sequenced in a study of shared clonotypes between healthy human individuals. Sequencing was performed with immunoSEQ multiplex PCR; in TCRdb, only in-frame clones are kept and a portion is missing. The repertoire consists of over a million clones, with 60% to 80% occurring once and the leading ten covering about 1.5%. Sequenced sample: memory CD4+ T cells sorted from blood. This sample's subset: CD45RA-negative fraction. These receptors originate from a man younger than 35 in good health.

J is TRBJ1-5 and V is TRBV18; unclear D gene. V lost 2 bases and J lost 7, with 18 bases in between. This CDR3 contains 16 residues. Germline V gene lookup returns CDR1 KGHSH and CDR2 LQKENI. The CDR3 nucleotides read TGTGCCAGCTCACCAGGGGATGGTGGCATCAGACAGCCCCAGCATTTT. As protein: CASSPGDGGIRQPQHF.

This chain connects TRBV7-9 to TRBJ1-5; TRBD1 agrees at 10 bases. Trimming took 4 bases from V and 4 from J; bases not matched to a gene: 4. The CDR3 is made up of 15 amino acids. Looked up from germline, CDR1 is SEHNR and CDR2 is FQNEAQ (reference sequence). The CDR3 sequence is CASSWGTGANQPQHF. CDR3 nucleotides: TGTGCCAGCAGCTGGGGGACAGGGGCAAATCAGCCCCAGCATTTT.

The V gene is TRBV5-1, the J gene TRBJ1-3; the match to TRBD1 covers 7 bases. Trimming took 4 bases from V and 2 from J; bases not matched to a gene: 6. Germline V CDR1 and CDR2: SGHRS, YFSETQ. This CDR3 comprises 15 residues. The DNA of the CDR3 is TGCGCCAGCAGCCAATCCACAGGGGCTGGAAACACCATATATTTT. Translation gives CASSQSTGAGNTIYF.

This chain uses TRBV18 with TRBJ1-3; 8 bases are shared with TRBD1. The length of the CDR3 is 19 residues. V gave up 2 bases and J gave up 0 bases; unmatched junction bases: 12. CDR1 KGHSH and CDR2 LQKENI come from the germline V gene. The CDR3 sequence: CASSPALLQGGSSGNTIYF. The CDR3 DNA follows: TGTGCCAGCTCACCAGCCCTATTACAGGGGGGCAGCTCTGGAAACACCATATATTTT. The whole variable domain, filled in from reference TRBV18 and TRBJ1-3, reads NAGVMQNPRHLVRRRGQEARLRCSPMKGHSHVYWYRQLPEEGLKFMVYLQKENIIDESGMPKERFSAEFPKEGPSILRIQQVVRGDSAAYFCASSPALLQGGSSGNTIYFGEGSWLTVV.

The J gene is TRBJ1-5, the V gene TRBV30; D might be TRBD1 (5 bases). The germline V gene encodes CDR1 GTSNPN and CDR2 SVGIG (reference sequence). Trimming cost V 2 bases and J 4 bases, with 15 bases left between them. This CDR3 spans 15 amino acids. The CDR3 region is CAWSPRGDLNQPQHF. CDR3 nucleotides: TGTGCCTGGAGTCCGAGGGGAGATCTAAATCAGCCCCAGCATTTT. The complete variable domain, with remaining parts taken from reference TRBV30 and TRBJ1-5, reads SQTIHQWPATLVQPVGSPLSLECTVEGTSNPNLYWYRQAAGRGLQLLFYSVGIGQISSEVPQNLSASRPQDRQFILSSKKLLLSDSGFYLCAWSPRGDLNQPQHFGDGTRLSIL.

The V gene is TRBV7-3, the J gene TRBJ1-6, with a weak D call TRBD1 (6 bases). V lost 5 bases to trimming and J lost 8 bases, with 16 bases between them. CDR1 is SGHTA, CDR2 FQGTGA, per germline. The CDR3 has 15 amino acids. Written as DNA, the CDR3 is TGTGCCAGCAGCCGTCGGACAGTTAGCTATTCACCCCTCCACTTT. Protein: CASSRRTVSYSPLHF.

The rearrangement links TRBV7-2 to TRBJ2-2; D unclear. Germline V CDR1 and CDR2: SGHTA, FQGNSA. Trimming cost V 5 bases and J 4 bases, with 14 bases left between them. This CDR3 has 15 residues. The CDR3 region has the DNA TGTGCCAGCAGCAAGAACGGATACAGCACCGGGGAGCTGTTTTTT. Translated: CASSKNGYSTGELFF.

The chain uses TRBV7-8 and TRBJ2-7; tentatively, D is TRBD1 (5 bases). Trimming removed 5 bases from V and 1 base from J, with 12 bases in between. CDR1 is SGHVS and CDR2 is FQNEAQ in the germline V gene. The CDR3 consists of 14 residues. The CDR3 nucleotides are TGTGCCAGCAGCGCCTCAGGGAAATCCTACGAGCAGTACTTC. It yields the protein CASSASGKSYEQYF.

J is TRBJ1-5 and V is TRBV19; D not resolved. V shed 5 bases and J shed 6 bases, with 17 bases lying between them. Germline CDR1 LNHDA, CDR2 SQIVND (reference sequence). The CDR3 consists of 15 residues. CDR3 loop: CASSPRGEGGQPQHF. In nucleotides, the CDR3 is TGTGCCAGTAGTCCCCGCGGGGAAGGAGGTCAGCCCCAGCATTTT. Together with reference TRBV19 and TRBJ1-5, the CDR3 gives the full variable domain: DGGITQSPKYLFRKEGQNVTLSCEQNLNHDAMYWYRQDPGQGLRLIYYSQIVNDFQKGDIAEGYSVSREKKESFPLTVTSAQKNPTAFYLCASSPRGEGGQPQHFGDGTRLSIL.

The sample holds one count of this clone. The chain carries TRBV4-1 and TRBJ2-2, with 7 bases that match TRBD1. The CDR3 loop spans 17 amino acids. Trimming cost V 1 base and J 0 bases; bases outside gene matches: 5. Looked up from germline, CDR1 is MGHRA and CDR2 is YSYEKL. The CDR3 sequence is CASSQAAGTANTGELFF. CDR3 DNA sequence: TGCGCCAGCAGCCAAGCGGCCGGGACAGCGAACACCGGGGAGCTGTTTTTT.

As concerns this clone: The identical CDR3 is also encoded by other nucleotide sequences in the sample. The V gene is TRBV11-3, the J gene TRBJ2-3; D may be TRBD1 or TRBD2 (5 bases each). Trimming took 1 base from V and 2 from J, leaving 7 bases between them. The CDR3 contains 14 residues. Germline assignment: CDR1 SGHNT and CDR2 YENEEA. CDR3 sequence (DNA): TGTGCCAGCAGCTTAGGGGGGATCACAGATACGCAGTATTTT. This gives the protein CASSLGGITDTQYF. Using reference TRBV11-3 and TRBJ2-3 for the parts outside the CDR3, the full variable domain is EAGVVQSPRYKIIEKKQPVAFWCNPISGHNTLYWYLQNLGQGPELLIRYENEEAVDDSQLPKDRFSAERLKGVDSTLKIQPAELGDSAVYLCASSLGGITDTQYFGPGTRLTVL.

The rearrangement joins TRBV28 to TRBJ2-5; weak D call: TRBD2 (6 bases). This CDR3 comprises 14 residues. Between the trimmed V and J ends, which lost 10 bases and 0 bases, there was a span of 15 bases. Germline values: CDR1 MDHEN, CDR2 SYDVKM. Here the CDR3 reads CAIGTFQYQETQYF. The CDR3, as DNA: TGTGCCATTGGGACTTTCCAATACCAAGAGACCCAGTACTTC. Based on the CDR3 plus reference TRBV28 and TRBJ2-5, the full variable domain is DVKVTQSSRYLVKRTGEKVFLECVQDMDHENMFWYRQDPGLGLRLIYFSYDVKMKEKGDIPEGYSVSREKKERFSLILESASTNQTSMYLCAIGTFQYQETQYFGPGTRLLVL.

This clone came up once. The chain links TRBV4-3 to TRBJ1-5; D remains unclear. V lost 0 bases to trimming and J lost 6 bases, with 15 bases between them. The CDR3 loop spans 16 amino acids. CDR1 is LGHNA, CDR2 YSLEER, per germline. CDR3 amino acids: CASSQDLGRATQPQHF. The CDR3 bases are TGCGCCAGCAGCCAAGATCTTGGAAGGGCCACTCAGCCCCAGCATTTT.

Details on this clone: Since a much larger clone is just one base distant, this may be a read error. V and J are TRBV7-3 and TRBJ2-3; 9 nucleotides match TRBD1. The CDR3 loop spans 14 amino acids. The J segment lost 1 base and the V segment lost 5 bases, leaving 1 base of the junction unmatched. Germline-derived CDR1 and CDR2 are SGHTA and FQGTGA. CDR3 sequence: CASSRDRGTDTQYF. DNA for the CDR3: TGTGCCAGCAGCCGGGACAGGGGCACAGATACGCAGTATTTT. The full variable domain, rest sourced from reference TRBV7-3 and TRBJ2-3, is GAGVSQTPSNKVTEKGKYVELRCDPISGHTALYWYRQSLGQGPEFLIYFQGTGAADDSGLPNDRFFAVRPEGSVSTLKIQRTERGDSAVYLCASSRDRGTDTQYFGPGTRLTVL.

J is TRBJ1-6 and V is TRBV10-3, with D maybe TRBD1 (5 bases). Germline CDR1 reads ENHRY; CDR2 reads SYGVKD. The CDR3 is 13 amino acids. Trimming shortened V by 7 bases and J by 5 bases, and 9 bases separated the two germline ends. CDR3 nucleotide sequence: TGTGCCATCAAGCAGGGAAATAATTCACCCCTCCACTTT. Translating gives CAIKQGNNSPLHF.

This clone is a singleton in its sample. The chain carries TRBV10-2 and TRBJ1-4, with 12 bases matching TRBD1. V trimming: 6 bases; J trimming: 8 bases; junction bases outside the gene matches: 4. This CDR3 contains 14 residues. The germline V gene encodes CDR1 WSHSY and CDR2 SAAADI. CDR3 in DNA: TGCGCCAGCAGCGGGACAGGGGGCCGGGAAAAACTGTTTTTT. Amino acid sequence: CASSGTGGREKLFF.

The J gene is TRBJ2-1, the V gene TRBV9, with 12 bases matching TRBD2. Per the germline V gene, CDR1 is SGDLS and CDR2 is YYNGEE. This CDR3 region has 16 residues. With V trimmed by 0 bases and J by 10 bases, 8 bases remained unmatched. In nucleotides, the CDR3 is TGTGCCAGCAGCGTAGGGGCTAGCGGGAGGGCCGAAGAGCAGTTCTTC. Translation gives CASSVGASGRAEEQFF. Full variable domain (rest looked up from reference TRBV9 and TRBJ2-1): DSGVTQTPKHLITATGQRVTLRCSPRSGDLSVYWYQQSLDQGLQFLIQYYNGEERAKGNILERFSAQQFPDLHSELNLSSLELGDSALYFCASSVGASGRAEEQFFGPGTRLTVL.

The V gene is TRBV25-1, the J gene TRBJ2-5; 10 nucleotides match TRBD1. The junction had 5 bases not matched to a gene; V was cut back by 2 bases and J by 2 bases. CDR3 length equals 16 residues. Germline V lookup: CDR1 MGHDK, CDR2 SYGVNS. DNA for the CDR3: TGTGCCAGCAGTGAACTGAGACAGGGGGCACAAGAGACCCAGTACTTC. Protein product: CASSELRQGAQETQYF.